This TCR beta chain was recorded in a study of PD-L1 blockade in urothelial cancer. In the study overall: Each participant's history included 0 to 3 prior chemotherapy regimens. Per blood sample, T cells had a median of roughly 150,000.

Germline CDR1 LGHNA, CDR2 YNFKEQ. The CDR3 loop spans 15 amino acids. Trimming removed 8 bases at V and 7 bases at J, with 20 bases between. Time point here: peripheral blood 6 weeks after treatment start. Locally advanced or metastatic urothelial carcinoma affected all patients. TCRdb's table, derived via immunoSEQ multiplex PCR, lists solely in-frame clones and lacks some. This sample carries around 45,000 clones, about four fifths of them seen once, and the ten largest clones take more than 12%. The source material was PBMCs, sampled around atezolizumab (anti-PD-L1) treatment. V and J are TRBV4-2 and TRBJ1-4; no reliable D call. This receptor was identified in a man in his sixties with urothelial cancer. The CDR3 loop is CASSRAPPEGEKLFF. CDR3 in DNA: TGTGCCAGCTCCCGGGCCCCCCCGGAGGGTGAAAAACTGTTTTTT.